A selection of T cell receptor beta chains follows, all from one sample in a study of T cells in Graves' hyperthyroidism and ophthalmopathy. TCRdb analysed the multiplex PCR reads with MiXCR anew, one entry per CDR3 protein. The repertoire has about 640,000 distinct CDR3 sequences, roughly 45% of them found once; the top ten carry more than 7%. Sequencing was carried out using peripheral blood or thyroid tissue (not recorded which). The source is an adult man with Graves' disease, either hyperthyroidism or ophthalmopathy (not recorded which). The CDR3 runs from the conserved cysteine through the conserved F or W. Each record gives: V gene, J gene, D gene, CDR3 length, clone size, CDR3 DNA, CDR3 protein. The D gene is left open where the match is weak. The listing skips clone size in some rows; elsewhere it reads once, few, many or a size class.

V: TRBV24-1
J: TRBJ2-7
D: -
length: 13
size: many
DNA: TGTGCCACCAGTGACGACAGGTCCTACGAGCAGTACTTC
CDR3: CATSDDRSYEQYF

V: TRBV2
J: TRBJ1-1
D: TRBD1
length: 17
size: -
DNA: TGTGCCAGCAGTTTCTCCGGGGACAGGATGCGTCTCACTGAAGCTTTCTTT
CDR3: CASSFSGDRMRLTEAFF

V: TRBV7-2
J: TRBJ1-2
D: -
length: 16
size: many
DNA: TGTGCCAGCAGCATAATAACAGGGTCCCTCAACTATGGCTACACCTTC
CDR3: CASSIITGSLNYGYTF

V: TRBV12-3/TRBV12-4
J: TRBJ1-5
D: TRBD1
length: 15
size: few
DNA: TGTGCCAGCAGTTCTCGACAGGGTCGTAATCAGCCCCAGCATTTT
CDR3: CASSSRQGRNQPQHF

V: TRBV25-1
J: TRBJ1-3
D: -
length: 15
size: -
DNA: TGTGCCAGCACCAGCGGTTGGGGCTCTGGAAACACCATATATTTT
CDR3: CASTSGWGSGNTIYF

V: TRBV15
J: TRBJ1-4
D: TRBD1
length: 14
size: -
DNA: TGTGCCACCAGCGACAGGGGAGATAATGAAAAACTGTTTTTT
CDR3: CATSDRGDNEKLFF

V: TRBV7-2
J: TRBJ1-4
D: TRBD1
length: 15
size: few
DNA: TGTGCCAGCAGCTTAGGCCAAGGGGGCTATGAAAAACTGTTTTTT
CDR3: CASSLGQGGYEKLFF

V: TRBV7-8
J: TRBJ2-7
D: -
length: 17
size: -
DNA: TGTGCCAGCAGCCAAGATGGGCGACAGGCCCCCTCCTACGAGCAGTACTTC
CDR3: CASSQDGRQAPSYEQYF

V: TRBV7-8
J: TRBJ1-5
D: -
length: 16
size: -
DNA: TGTGCCAGCAGCTTAGCGCGGGTGGTAATAAACCAGCCCCAGCATTTT
CDR3: CASSLARVVINQPQHF

V: TRBV20-1
J: TRBJ1-1
D: TRBD1
length: 15
size: few
DNA: TGCAGTGCTCTCACCCCGGACAGGGAGCACACTGAAGCTTTCTTT
CDR3: CSALTPDREHTEAFF

V: TRBV2
J: TRBJ2-7
D: -
length: 16
size: many
DNA: TGTGCCAGCAGTGAAGATGGCTCTAGCCGACTCTACGAGCAGTACTTC
CDR3: CASSEDGSSRLYEQYF

V: TRBV10-1
J: TRBJ1-4
D: TRBD1
length: 14
size: -
DNA: TGCGCCAGCTCGACCGGGACAGGCGCTGAAAAACTGTTTTTT
CDR3: CASSTGTGAEKLFF

V: TRBV2
J: TRBJ1-1
D: -
length: 12
size: many
DNA: TGTGCCAGCCACAGGTTGAACACTGAAGCTTTCTTT
CDR3: CASHRLNTEAFF

V: TRBV7-8
J: TRBJ1-5
D: TRBD1
length: 14
size: many
DNA: TGTGCCAGCAGCTTAGGCAGGGGGAATCAGCCCCAGCATTTT
CDR3: CASSLGRGNQPQHF

V: TRBV12-3/TRBV12-4
J: TRBJ1-4
D: -
length: 15
size: few
DNA: TGTGCCAGCAGTCCCCCGGGAGGGCGGTCGGGAAAACTGTTTTTT
CDR3: CASSPPGGRSGKLFF

V: TRBV25-1
J: TRBJ1-2
D: TRBD1
length: 16
size: -
DNA: TGTGCCAGCGGCCGTGGGGACAGGGATGAAAAGTATGGCTACACCTTC
CDR3: CASGRGDRDEKYGYTF

V: TRBV2
J: TRBJ2-6
D: -
length: 19
size: -
DNA: TGTGCCAGCAACCAGCGGGAGTTCCCACAGGGGGTTGGGGCCAACGTCCTGACTTTC
CDR3: CASNQREFPQGVGANVLTF

V: TRBV10-3
J: TRBJ1-1
D: -
length: 12
size: many
DNA: TGTGCCATCAGTGGGGGAGGGACTGAAGCTTTCTTT
CDR3: CAISGGGTEAFF

V: TRBV19
J: TRBJ1-2
D: TRBD1
length: 17
size: -
DNA: TGTGCCAGTAGTATTGGTACTGGGACAGGGGCCCTCTATGGCTACACCTTC
CDR3: CASSIGTGTGALYGYTF

V: TRBV19
J: TRBJ1-5
D: -
length: 14
size: -
DNA: TGTGCCAGTAGTATGGAGGAAGGGTATCAGCCCCAGCATTTT
CDR3: CASSMEEGYQPQHF

V: TRBV7-8
J: TRBJ2-5
D: TRBD1
length: 16
size: -
DNA: TGTGCCAGCAGCACGCGGACAGGGGGCTCGGTGGAGACCCAGTACTTC
CDR3: CASSTRTGGSVETQYF

V: TRBV29-1
J: TRBJ1-1
D: TRBD1
length: 13
size: many
DNA: TGCAGCGTTGCGACAGGGGTGCAGACTGAAGCTTTCTTT
CDR3: CSVATGVQTEAFF

V: TRBV19
J: TRBJ1-4
D: -
length: 14
size: -
DNA: TGTGCCAGTAACGGCGGACGGATTAATGAAAAACTGTTTTTT
CDR3: CASNGGRINEKLFF

V: TRBV7-9
J: TRBJ2-2
D: TRBD2
length: 14
size: -
DNA: TGTGCCAGCAACCCCACTAGCGGGTACGGGGAGCTGTTTTTT
CDR3: CASNPTSGYGELFF

V: TRBV7-2
J: TRBJ1-2
D: -
length: 15
size: -
DNA: TGTGCCAGCAGCGAACGCCAGGAACTTAACTATGGCTACACCTTC
CDR3: CASSERQELNYGYTF

V: TRBV29-1
J: TRBJ2-7
D: TRBD1
length: 14
size: many
DNA: TGCAGCGTTTCACAGGGGGCGAGCTCCTACGAGCAGTACTTC
CDR3: CSVSQGASSYEQYF

V: TRBV20-1
J: TRBJ2-7
D: -
length: 14
size: few
DNA: TGCAGTGCTAGACCCCCAACGGGAGTCGGCGAGCAGTACTTC
CDR3: CSARPPTGVGEQYF

V: TRBV24-1
J: TRBJ1-6
D: -
length: 17
size: -
DNA: TGTGCCACCAGTGATGGGCCCCAGGGTTCCGACAATTCACCCCTCCACTTT
CDR3: CATSDGPQGSDNSPLHF

V: TRBV15
J: TRBJ2-5
D: -
length: 17
size: -
DNA: TGTGCCACCAGCAGAGATGGCGCCGGAGGGGGATTAGAGACCCAGTACTTC
CDR3: CATSRDGAGGGLETQYF

V: TRBV29-1
J: TRBJ2-7
D: TRBD1
length: 16
size: few
DNA: TGCAGCGTTGAAGATCGCACGGGGACAGGGCTTTACGAGCAGTACTTC
CDR3: CSVEDRTGTGLYEQYF

V: TRBV20-1
J: TRBJ1-6
D: TRBD1
length: 13
size: -
DNA: TGCAGTGCTGCTACAGGGGCTGGCTCACCCCTCCACTTT
CDR3: CSAATGAGSPLHF

V: TRBV7-2
J: TRBJ2-5
D: TRBD2
length: 15
size: many
DNA: TGTGCCAGCAGGTTAATGTCTAGCGGGATCGGGACCCAGTACTTC
CDR3: CASRLMSSGIGTQYF

V: TRBV7-9
J: TRBJ2-7
D: TRBD1
length: 16
size: -
DNA: TGTGCCAGCAGCCCTCCGGGACAGGGAACCCCCTACGAGCAGTACTTC
CDR3: CASSPPGQGTPYEQYF